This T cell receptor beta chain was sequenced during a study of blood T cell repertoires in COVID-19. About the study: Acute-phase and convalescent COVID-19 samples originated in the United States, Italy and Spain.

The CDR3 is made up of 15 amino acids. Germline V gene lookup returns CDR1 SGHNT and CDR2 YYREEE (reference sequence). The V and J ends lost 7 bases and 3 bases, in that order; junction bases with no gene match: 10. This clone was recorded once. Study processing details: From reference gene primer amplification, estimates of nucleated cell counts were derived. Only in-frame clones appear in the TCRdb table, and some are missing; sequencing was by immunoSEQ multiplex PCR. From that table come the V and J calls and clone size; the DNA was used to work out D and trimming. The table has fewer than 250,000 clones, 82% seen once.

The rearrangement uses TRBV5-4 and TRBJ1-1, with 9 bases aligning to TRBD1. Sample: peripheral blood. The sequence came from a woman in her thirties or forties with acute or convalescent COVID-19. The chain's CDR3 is CASQLGDRVYTEAFF. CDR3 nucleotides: TGTGCCAGCCAGCTTGGGGACAGGGTTTACACTGAAGCTTTCTTT.